Below, one T cell receptor beta chain is given with its context. Libraries were prepared by immunoSEQ multiplex PCR; TCRdb keeps only in-frame clonotypes and omits some of them. This table has 700,000 to 750,000 clones, approximately 85% appearing once. These data belong to a study of shared T cell receptors in the human thymus. The germline gives CDR1 GTSNPN, CDR2 SVGIG (reference sequence). The trim removed 5 bases at V and 7 bases at J, leaving 5 bases unmatched. This CDR3 comprises 13 residues. In addition, the sample was reused for a study of human thymus T cells. That source adds: Gene usage for V and J segments appeared biased in thymic and blood repertoires. Related research examined unrelated individuals and reported that their thymic repertoires overlapped highly.

Sequenced material: thymocytes. The chain carries TRBV30 and TRBJ1-6; the match to TRBD1 covers 7 bases. This clonotype originated in a girl in the first two years of life with a congenital heart defect. CDR3 residues: CAWAGQTNSPLHF. In DNA, the CDR3 is TGTGCCTGGGCGGGACAGACAAATTCACCCCTCCACTTT.